The 26 T cell receptor beta chains below come from one sample, sequenced in a study of immune evolution from preneoplasia to lung adenocarcinoma. Profiling relied on immunoSEQ multiplex PCR, and the TCRdb table lists in-frame clones only, not all of them. This sample has 4,100 or so clones, with about 85% found just once. Sample: FFPE minimally invasive lung adenocarcinoma tissue. These receptor sequences come from an older donor with lung adenocarcinoma.

The chain combines TRBV7-2 with TRBJ2-3; weak D call: TRBD1 (5 bases). The CDR3 is made up of 14 amino acids. V dropped 5 bases and J dropped 6 bases, with 15 bases sitting between them. The germline V gene encodes CDR1 SGHTA and CDR2 FQGNSA. The chain's CDR3 is CASSKGLGTDTQYF. Here the CDR3 DNA reads TGTGCCAGCAGCAAGGGGCTGGGTACGGATACGCAGTATTTT. The entire variable domain, with the rest obtained from reference TRBV7-2 and TRBJ2-3, is as follows: GAGVSQSPSNKVTEKGKDVELRCDPISGHTALYWYRQSLGQGLEFLIYFQGNSAPDKSGLPSDRFSAERTGGSVSTLTIQRTQQEDSAVYLCASSKGLGTDTQYFGPGTRLTVL.

The V gene is TRBV4-2, the J gene TRBJ1-1; no clear D. The germline CDR1 and CDR2 sequences are LGHNA and YNFKEQ. The CDR3 contains 13 residues. V was trimmed by 0 bases and J by 1 base, leaving 3 bases between them. The CDR3 sequence is CASSQERNTEAFF. CDR3 DNA: TGTGCCAGCAGCCAAGAAAGGAACACTGAAGCTTTCTTT.

The rearrangement links TRBV9 to TRBJ1-1, with TRBD1 matching 7 bases. The CDR3 loop spans 16 amino acids. J was trimmed by 0 bases and V by 8 bases; bases with no gene match: 13. Germline values: CDR1 SGDLS, CDR2 YYNGEE. In DNA, the CDR3 is TGTGCCAGGAGGATCGACAGGGCGCGTATGAACACTGAAGCTTTCTTT. Translating gives CARRIDRARMNTEAFF.

Here the CDR3 reads CASSINRQGGIPYEQYF. For the CDR3, the DNA is TGTGCCAGTAGTATTAATCGACAGGGGGGGATCCCCTACGAGCAGTACTTC. The chain joins TRBV19 to TRBJ2-7; 9 nucleotides agree with TRBD1. The trim removed 3 bases at V and 2 bases at J, leaving 11 bases unmatched. The CDR3 contains 17 residues. Germline CDR1 reads LNHDA; CDR2 reads SQIVND (reference sequence).

The chain joins TRBV19 to TRBJ1-2, with 12 bases that match TRBD1. V shed 7 bases, J shed 7 bases, and the junction held 7 bases outside the gene matches. Germline CDR1 reads LNHDA; CDR2 reads SQIVND (reference sequence). The CDR3 runs to 14 residues. The CDR3, as DNA: TGTGCCAGTACCCTTGGGGGACAGGGGGCTGGCTACACCTTC. It yields the protein CASTLGGQGAGYTF.

Only one count was recorded for this clone. CDR3 protein: CASSPRTTTGELFF. In DNA, the CDR3 is TGCGCCAGCAGCCCCCGGACTACCACCGGGGAGCTGTTTTTT. The chain couples TRBV4-1 to TRBJ2-2, with D tentatively TRBD2 (6 bases). CDR1 and CDR2 (germline): MGHRA, YSYEKL. V was clipped by 4 bases and J by 4 bases, with 10 bases between them. The CDR3 extends over 14 amino acids.

In this sample, this clone turned up once. This sequence joins TRBV4-1 and TRBJ2-5; D is undetermined. CDR1 is MGHRA, CDR2 YSYEKL, per germline. V shed 5 bases and J shed 5 bases, with 12 bases lying between them. This CDR3 comprises 13 residues. The CDR3 DNA is TGCGCCAGCAGCTTAGGACCCCTGGAGACCCAGTACTTC. It encodes CASSLGPLETQYF.

A few counts support this clone. This chain joins TRBV6-1 and TRBJ2-7; 7 nucleotides align to TRBD2. The J segment lost 2 bases and the V segment lost 3 bases, leaving 10 bases of the junction unmatched. Germline-derived CDR1 and CDR2 are MNHNS and SASEGT. The CDR3 spans 16 residues. The DNA of the CDR3 is TGTGCCAGCAGTGAGTCAGAAGGACTAGGAGCCTACGAGCAGTACTTC. Translated, it gives CASSESEGLGAYEQYF.

The chain combines TRBV4-1 with TRBJ2-7, with 9 bases fitting TRBD1. This CDR3 spans 16 amino acids. V dropped 0 bases and J dropped 2; count of bases not matched to a gene: 5. CDR1 is MGHRA, CDR2 YSYEKL, per germline. This CDR3 reads CASSQDQWTGAYEQYF. DNA of the CDR3: TGCGCCAGCAGCCAAGATCAGTGGACAGGGGCCTACGAGCAGTACTTC.

V and J are TRBV28 and TRBJ2-3; 11 bases map to TRBD1. V was clipped by 8 bases and J by 5 bases; unmatched bases: 6. The germline V gene has CDR1 MDHEN and CDR2 SYDVKM. This CDR3 is 14 amino acids long. The CDR3 sequence: CASVGGQGGDTQYF. DNA for the CDR3: TGTGCCAGCGTCGGGGGACAGGGGGGAGATACGCAGTATTTT.

This chain connects TRBV9 to TRBJ2-1; 7 bases line up with TRBD2. Germline V gene data show CDR1 as SGDLS and CDR2 as YYNGEE. The CDR3 totals 16 residues. V lost 0 bases to trimming and J lost 1 base; unmatched junction nucleotides: 4. The CDR3 sequence: CASSVEAGVSYNEQFF. CDR3 bases: TGTGCCAGCAGCGTAGAGGCGGGAGTTTCCTACAATGAGCAGTTCTTC.

The V and J genes are TRBV10-3 and TRBJ2-7; D not certain. The germline CDR1 and CDR2 sequences are ENHRY and SYGVKD. The V and J ends lost 0 bases and 1 base respectively, with 4 bases between them. This CDR3 is built from 13 residues. CDR3 residues: CAISESMSYEQYF. The CDR3 region has the DNA TGTGCCATCAGTGAGTCTATGTCCTACGAGCAGTACTTC.

The chain recombines TRBV28 with TRBJ1-2, with D unclear. The germline V gene has CDR1 MDHEN and CDR2 SYDVKM. Trimming stripped 3 bases from V and 4 bases from J, with 6 bases between. The CDR3 extends over 12 amino acids. The CDR3 nucleotides read TGTGCCAGCAGTTTGACAAGCTATGGCTACACCTTC. Translated: CASSLTSYGYTF.

This clone was seen once. This chain joins TRBV11-2 and TRBJ2-1, with D possibly TRBD2 on 7 matching bases. V gave up 2 bases and J gave up 1 base, with 15 bases separating them. Germline CDR1 is SGHAT and CDR2 is FQNNGV. The CDR3 is 17 amino acids. The CDR3 loop reads CASSLLEGGVSYNEQFF. CDR3 nucleotides: TGTGCCAGCAGCTTATTGGAAGGGGGGGTTTCCTACAATGAGCAGTTCTTC.

J is TRBJ1-1 and V is TRBV6-6; tentatively, D is TRBD1 (6 bases). Germline V gives CDR1 MNHNY, CDR2 SVGAGI (reference sequence). This CDR3 is built from 13 residues. The V gene lost 9 bases and the J gene lost 0 bases, with 11 bases spanning the gap. In nucleotides, the CDR3 is TGTGCCAGTAGGGGGGGAATGAACACTGAAGCTTTCTTT. It is translated as CASRGGMNTEAFF.

The chain joins TRBV30 to TRBJ2-7; no definite D call. Trimming left V 0 bases short and J 1 base short, with 10 bases between. The CDR3 is made up of 14 amino acids. From germline, CDR1 is GTSNPN and CDR2 SVGIG (reference sequence). DNA for the CDR3: TGTGCCTGGAGTGTACTGGCTCGATCCTACGAGCAGTACTTC. Its translation is CAWSVLARSYEQYF.

The chain combines TRBV11-2 with TRBJ2-7; possibly TRBD1 for D (5 bases). Trimming took off 2 bases at V and 2 bases at J, with 13 bases between the two ends. This CDR3 comprises 15 residues. Germline CDR1 is SGHAT and CDR2 is FQNNGV. This chain's CDR3 is CASSLQGIGPYEQYF. The CDR3, as DNA: TGTGCCAGCAGCTTACAGGGAATAGGGCCCTACGAGCAGTACTTC.

The CDR3 region is CARSENTNTEAFF. The CDR3 DNA reads as TGTGCCAGGAGCGAGAACACGAACACTGAAGCTTTCTTT. The chain carries TRBV2 and TRBJ1-1; D uncertain. With 9 bases removed from V and 1 base from J, the gap between germline ends came to 12 bases. Looked up from germline, CDR1 is SNHLY and CDR2 is FYNNEI. The CDR3 contains 13 residues.

The J gene is TRBJ1-4, the V gene TRBV9; D call uncertain. Germline V gene sequence: CDR1 SGDLS, CDR2 YYNGEE. This CDR3 comprises 15 residues. V lost 5 bases to trimming and J lost 1 base, with 12 bases between them. The CDR3 here is CASRSRQGTNEKLFF. CDR3 in DNA: TGTGCCAGCAGATCTCGACAAGGAACTAATGAAAAACTGTTTTTT.

The rearrangement links TRBV19 to TRBJ2-5; D might be TRBD2 (5 bases). V shed 1 base and J shed 4 bases, with 10 bases lying between them. CDR3 size: 14 residues. Germline CDR1 is LNHDA and CDR2 is SQIVND (reference sequence). The CDR3 DNA sequence: TGTGCCAGTAGTATAGGAGGGCAGCTAGAGACCCAGTACTTC. Protein product: CASSIGGQLETQYF.

This clone was counted a few times. This sequence joins TRBV4-3 and TRBJ2-7, with 7 bases identical to TRBD1. Germline V lookup: CDR1 LGHNA, CDR2 YSLEER. The CDR3 has 16 amino acids. After removal of 4 bases from V and 1 base from J, the junction contained 10 bases not matched to a gene. The CDR3 bases are TGCGCCAGCAGCCCGGTAACAGGGGAAGGGTCCTACGAGCAGTACTTC. Residues: CASSPVTGEGSYEQYF.

This sequence joins TRBV7-3 and TRBJ2-5, with 7 bases aligning to TRBD2. CDR3 length equals 15 residues. V shed 1 base and J 5 bases; nucleotides not matched to a gene: 7. CDR1 is SGHTA, CDR2 FQGTGA, per germline. DNA for the CDR3: TGTGCCAGCAGCTTAATCTCGGGGGGAGTGGAGACCCAGTACTTC. It codes for CASSLISGGVETQYF. The entire variable domain, with the rest obtained from reference TRBV7-3 and TRBJ2-5, is as follows: GAGVSQTPSNKVTEKGKYVELRCDPISGHTALYWYRQSLGQGPEFLIYFQGTGAADDSGLPNDRFFAVRPEGSVSTLKIQRTERGDSAVYLCASSLISGGVETQYFGPGTRLLVL.

This clone was picked up one time. The V and J genes are TRBV30 and TRBJ1-1; D not certain. V gave up 3 bases and J gave up 3 bases, with 8 bases separating them. CDR3 length: 12 amino acids. Germline-derived CDR1 and CDR2 are GTSNPN and SVGIG (reference sequence). Written as DNA, the CDR3 is TGTGCCTGGAGAGCGCAGGACACTGAAGCTTTCTTT. This gives the protein CAWRAQDTEAFF.

The gene calls are TRBV25-1 and TRBJ2-7; no reliable D call. The V gene lost 3 bases and the J gene lost 0 bases, with 9 bases spanning the gap. The CDR3 has 14 amino acids. Looked up from germline, CDR1 is MGHDK and CDR2 is SYGVNS. DNA for the CDR3: TGTGCCAGCAGTGATTTAACTACCTCCTACGAGCAGTACTTC. Translation: CASSDLTTSYEQYF.

The chain couples TRBV4-2 to TRBJ2-3; D gene ambiguous. Trimming removed 4 bases at V and 3 bases at J, with 5 bases between. The CDR3 is made up of 12 amino acids. Germline V CDR1 and CDR2: LGHNA, YNFKEQ. CDR3 sequence: CASSLETDTQYF. For the CDR3, the DNA is TGTGCCAGCAGCCTAGAGACAGATACGCAGTATTTT.

The CDR3 loop is CASSGLITEPEQFF. The CDR3 DNA reads TGCGCCAGCAGCGGTCTCATCACTGAGCCGGAGCAGTTCTTC. This chain connects TRBV5-1 to TRBJ2-1; D unresolved. Germline CDR1 is SGHRS and CDR2 is YFSETQ. The CDR3 is 14 amino acids. Deletions cut 4 bases from V and 10 bases from J, with 18 bases between.